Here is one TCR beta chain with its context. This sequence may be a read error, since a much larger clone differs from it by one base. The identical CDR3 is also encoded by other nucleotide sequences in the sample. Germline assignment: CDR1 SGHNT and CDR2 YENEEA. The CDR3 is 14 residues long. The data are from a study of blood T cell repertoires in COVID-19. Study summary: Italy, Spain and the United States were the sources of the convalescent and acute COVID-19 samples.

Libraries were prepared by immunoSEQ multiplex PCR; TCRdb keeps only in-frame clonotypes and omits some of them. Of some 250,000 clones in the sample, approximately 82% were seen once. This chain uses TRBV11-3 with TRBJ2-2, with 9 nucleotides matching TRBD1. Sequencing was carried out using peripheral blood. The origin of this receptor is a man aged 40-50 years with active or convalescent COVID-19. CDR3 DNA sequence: TGTGCCACTTCGGACAGGGGTTTCACCGGGGAGCTATTTTTT. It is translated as CATSDRGFTGELFF.